This paragraph reports one T cell receptor (beta chain). A much more abundant neighbour one base away suggests this may be a read error. The data originate from a study of molecular identifiers for immune sequencing clone quantification. Whole-study context: Naive CD8 RNA (around 20,000 or 99,000 cells) was divided into five aliquots, with four sequenced.

Previously described methods and listed TCR primers produced bulk TCR libraries. TCRdb reanalysed the PCR reads using MiXCR and keeps one entry per CDR3 protein. This table holds approximately 97,000 distinct CDR3 sequences, roughly 26% found once. Libraries for naive CD8 T cells, which were made from roughly 21,000 to 960,000 sorted cells, drew on 10%, 30% or 50% of the RNA. Germline V gene data show CDR1 as SQVTM and CDR2 as ANQGSEA. The CDR3 is 12 amino acids. The chain carries TRBV29-1 and TRBJ2-7, with D uncertain. The J call may be mistaken, given a closer DNA end match to TRBJ2-1. This clonotype originated in a human donor in good health. Some libraries in this study had Jurkat cell RNA spiked in. The specimen was naive CD8+ T cells from blood, with Jurkat cell RNA spiked in. Subset here: FACS-sorted CD8+CD4-CCR7+CD45RA+ naive T cells. CDR3 DNA sequence: TGCAGCGTTGAAGAAGGCAGCTACGAGCAGTTCTTC. Protein: CSVEEGSYEQFF.